The source of this T cell receptor (beta chain) is a study of metastatic and nonmetastatic thyroid tumors. Overall study: Across blood and tumor or nodule tissue, repertoires from malignant and benign thyroid patients were compared with one another.

CDR1 is SEHNR, CDR2 FQNEAQ, per germline (reference sequence). The CDR3 is 14 residues long. The germline V and J ends were trimmed by 4 bases and 4 bases, with 12 bases remaining between them. This clone was counted many times. Among the patients, none had received any treatment before thyroid surgery. With MiXCR, TCRdb reprocessed the PCR reads. The table lists roughly 83,000 clones, approximately 15% of them singletons, with about 3.6% in the top ten. The clonotype was recovered from a female donor with papillary thyroid cancer or a benign thyroid nodule (not recorded which). Some clones in this sample may be carry-over from other donors' samples. V usage is TRBV7-9 and J usage is TRBJ2-3; D might be TRBD2 (6 bases). The material sequenced was blood. CDR3 in amino acids: CASSSQTSPDTQYF. CDR3 sequence (DNA): TGTGCCAGCAGCTCGCAAACTAGCCCAGATACGCAGTATTTT.